These T cell receptor beta chains were read from a single sample in a study of vaccination effects on CD4 cells after COVID-19. For these TCRs, the target antigens are not known. Data came from immunoSEQ multiplex PCR; TCRdb stores just in-frame clones and leaves some out. The data hold around 40,000 clones, with roughly 75% observed a single time. The specimen was CD4+ T cells from PBMCs cultured with a peptide pool, collected before COVID-19 vaccination. Receptors originate from a human donor who had a prior SARS-CoV-2 infection. The CDR3 runs from the conserved cysteine through the conserved F or W. D genes are given only for firm matches. Size is omitted from some rows. Given values are once, few, many or a class for expanded clones.

TGTGCCAGCAGCTTCCCCGGACAGGTAGAGACCCAGTACTTC	CASSFPGQVETQYF	TRBD1	TRBV11-2	TRBJ2-5	once	14
TGCAGCGTGATACTAGGGGGGTACGAGCAGTACTTC	CSVILGGYEQYF	.	TRBV29-1	TRBJ2-7	.	12
TGTGCCAGTAGTATAAACGGGAGGGTATATGAGCAGTTCTTC	CASSINGRVYEQFF	TRBD2	TRBV19	TRBJ2-1	.	14
TGTGCCAGTAGTCCCCCATACAATCAGCCCCAGCATTTT	CASSPPYNQPQHF	.	TRBV19	TRBJ1-5	many	13
TGCGCCAGCGGAAGGGACAACTCCTACGAGCAGTACTTC	CASGRDNSYEQYF	.	TRBV23-1	TRBJ2-7	.	13
TGCAGCGTTGGCGGGGGCGTAGGTCAGCCCCAGCATTTT	CSVGGGVGQPQHF	.	TRBV29-1	TRBJ1-5	.	13
TGTGCCAGCAGCCCCACCAGGGGAGGGAGGGGAAAGACCCAGTACTTC	CASSPTRGGRGKTQYF	.	TRBV11-2	TRBJ2-5	.	16
TGTGCCAGCAGCTTAGCGGGAGCCTACAATGAGCAGTTCTTC	CASSLAGAYNEQFF	TRBD2	TRBV5-6	TRBJ2-1	.	14
TGTGCCAGCAGCAGGCCAAGCGGGAGGGCGCGAGAGCAGTACTTC	CASSRPSGRAREQYF	TRBD2	TRBV7-2	TRBJ2-7	.	15
TGTGCCAGCAGCACTAGCGGGACGGGCGAGCAGTACTTC	CASSTSGTGEQYF	TRBD2	TRBV7-3	TRBJ2-7	few	13
TGTGCCAGTAGTATTTCGGGGGCCCTTGGCACCGGGGAGCTGTTTTTT	CASSISGALGTGELFF	.	TRBV19	TRBJ2-2	few	16
TGTGCCAGCAGCCCCCGGGTCGTCATGGGCGATGAGCAGTTCTTC	CASSPRVVMGDEQFF	.	TRBV7-2	TRBJ2-1	.	15
TGTGCCAGCGGGGTTAGTCCCATCGGGGAGCTGTTTTTT	CASGVSPIGELFF	.	TRBV11-1	TRBJ2-2	.	13
TGTGCCAGCAGCTCCCTAGACAGGCTACATGGCTACACCTTC	CASSSLDRLHGYTF	.	TRBV5-4	TRBJ1-2	.	14
TGTGCCAGCAGCTTTTTCGGACGGGAAGATCAGCCCCAGCATTTT	CASSFFGREDQPQHF	.	TRBV5-8	TRBJ1-5	few	15
TGTGCCAGCAGCCCCGGGACTAGCTTAACGCAAGAGACCCAGTACTTC	CASSPGTSLTQETQYF	TRBD2	TRBV6-2/TRBV6-3	TRBJ2-5	.	16
TGTGCCAGCAGCCCAGTGGCGGCAGATACGCAGTATTTT	CASSPVAADTQYF	.	TRBV13	TRBJ2-3	.	13
TGTGCCAGCAGGCCGGGACAAGGGAAGCAGTACTTC	CASRPGQGKQYF	.	TRBV12-3/TRBV12-4	TRBJ2-7	once	12
TGTGCCAGCTCCCAACTGGGACAGGGGAGTGGAGGCACTGAAGCTTTCTTT	CASSQLGQGSGGTEAFF	TRBD1	TRBV18	TRBJ1-1	once	17
TGTGCCAGCAGCTTAAGAGGGGGAGGGCGGCTAGCGCCCAGCACCTACAATGAGCAGTTCTTC	CASSLRGGGRLAPSTYNEQFF	.	TRBV7-3	TRBJ2-1	.	21
TGTGCCAGCAGCTGGACTAGCGGGGACTACGAGCAGTACTTC	CASSWTSGDYEQYF	TRBD2	TRBV7-8	TRBJ2-7	.	14
TGTGCCAGCAGCTTAGAGGACTGGACCGAAGCTTTCTTT	CASSLEDWTEAFF	.	TRBV11-2	TRBJ1-1	.	13
TGTGCTAGTGGTTCCGGTAGCGGGGGCACAGATACGCAGTATTTT	CASGSGSGGTDTQYF	TRBD2	TRBV12-5	TRBJ2-3	.	15
TGTGCCAGCTCACCACCTGGTGGGGCGCATAATGAGCAGTTCTTC	CASSPPGGAHNEQFF	.	TRBV18	TRBJ2-1	.	15
TGTGCCAGCAGCGGGGACAGGGTTAAGACTGAAGCTTTCTTT	CASSGDRVKTEAFF	TRBD1	TRBV13	TRBJ1-1	.	14
TGTGCCAGCAGGCTGGCCGCGGGGGCTGGCTACACCTTC	CASRLAAGAGYTF	.	TRBV7-9	TRBJ1-2	.	13
TGTGCCAGCAGCCCGCTGCTAGTGGATACGCAGTATTTT	CASSPLLVDTQYF	.	TRBV4-2	TRBJ2-3	few	13
TGTGCCAGCTCACATCGCAGGGAGTCGGAGGGCTACACCTTC	CASSHRRESEGYTF	.	TRBV18	TRBJ1-2	.	14
TGTGCCAGCAGCTTAGGGCAGCCGAACACCGGGGAGCTGTTTTTT	CASSLGQPNTGELFF	.	TRBV11-3	TRBJ2-2	.	15
TGTGCCAGCAGTGGGTTTGGCTCCAGTAATGAGCAGTTCTTC	CASSGFGSSNEQFF	.	TRBV2	TRBJ2-1	many	14
TGTGCCAGCAGCCCCTCGGCCAAAAACATTCAGTACTTC	CASSPSAKNIQYF	.	TRBV3-1/TRBV3-2	TRBJ2-4	.	13
TGTGCCAGCAGCCCCAGGGGGCCAATGATCTACAATGAGCAGTTCTTC	CASSPRGPMIYNEQFF	TRBD1	TRBV7-2	TRBJ2-1	.	16
TGTGCCAGAAGCTTGGCCCCCAGGACGGGTGGCTACACCTTC	CARSLAPRTGGYTF	.	TRBV5-3	TRBJ1-2	once	14
TGTGCCAGCTCACCACAAACAGGGGGCTTCGTGAACACTGAAGCTTTCTTT	CASSPQTGGFVNTEAFF	TRBD1	TRBV18	TRBJ1-1	.	17
TGTGCCAGCAGCCTCTCAGAACTCCGGGACAGGGCCTACGAGCAGTACTTC	CASSLSELRDRAYEQYF	TRBD1	TRBV3-1/TRBV3-2	TRBJ2-7	.	17
TGTGCCAGTTTGGGGTACGGGAGTACTAATGAAAAACTGTTTTTT	CASLGYGSTNEKLFF	.	TRBV19	TRBJ1-4	.	15
TGTGCCAGCAGTCCGGGACTAGCGGGTATTCACAATGAGCAGTTCTTC	CASSPGLAGIHNEQFF	TRBD2	TRBV7-9	TRBJ2-1	.	16
TGTGCCAGCAGCCAAGGGAGCGGGAGTAGGACAGATACGCAGTATTTT	CASSQGSGSRTDTQYF	TRBD2	TRBV3-1/TRBV3-2	TRBJ2-3	.	16
TGTGCCAGCAGCTGGGACAGGGGACAAGAGACCCAGTACTTC	CASSWDRGQETQYF	TRBD1	TRBV5-4	TRBJ2-5	.	14
TGTGCCAGCAGCCAATGGATTGAACCTGAAAAACTGTTTTTT	CASSQWIEPEKLFF	.	TRBV3-1/TRBV3-2	TRBJ1-4	.	14
TGCGCCAGCTCGCTTGTAGGGGACCAAGAGACCCAGTACTTC	CASSLVGDQETQYF	.	TRBV5-1	TRBJ2-5	.	14
TGTGCCAGCAGTTACCTAGCGGGAGGGGAAGATACGCAGTATTTT	CASSYLAGGEDTQYF	TRBD2	TRBV6-2/TRBV6-3	TRBJ2-3	.	15
TGTGCCAGCAGCCAAGGAATCCCCCAATCAGGTTTAGCTTTCTTT	CASSQGIPQSGLAFF	.	TRBV3-1/TRBV3-2	TRBJ1-1	few	15
TGTGCTAGTGGTTTGGAGGTTAACACTGAAGCTTTCTTT	CASGLEVNTEAFF	.	TRBV12-5	TRBJ1-1	.	13
TGCGCCAGCAGCTTGGTGGGTAGCCAAGAGACCCAGTACTTC	CASSLVGSQETQYF	.	TRBV5-1	TRBJ2-5	.	14
TGTGCCAGCAGCTTCTATTCCGGGCCCGCCTACAATGAGCAGTTCTTC	CASSFYSGPAYNEQFF	.	TRBV7-2	TRBJ2-1	.	16
TGTGCCTGGAGTGTACTGGGAGCGGGGATCTACGAGCAGTACTTC	CAWSVLGAGIYEQYF	TRBD2	TRBV30	TRBJ2-7	.	15
TGTGCCAGCAGCCGGCAAGAGACCCAGTACTTC	CASSRQETQYF	.	TRBV3-1/TRBV3-2	TRBJ2-5	once	11
TGTGCCAGCAGTCAACAGGCTAACACTGAAGCTTTCTTT	CASSQQANTEAFF	.	TRBV11-2	TRBJ1-1	.	13
TGTGCCAGTAGTGTTTATAGCGGGACCCGCACAGATACGCAGTATTTT	CASSVYSGTRTDTQYF	TRBD2	TRBV19	TRBJ2-3	many	16
TGTGCCAGCAGAGTTTCCGGTAGAGAGACCCAGTACTTC	CASRVSGRETQYF	.	TRBV27	TRBJ2-5	.	13
TGTGCCAGCACCCTTTCCGGGACAGGGAACACTGAAGCTTTCTTT	CASTLSGTGNTEAFF	TRBD1	TRBV2	TRBJ1-1	.	15